This entry describes one T cell receptor (beta chain). Antigen: not known. The sample comes from a study of CD8+CD57+ T cells in acquired aplastic anemia. Study summary: Sorted CD4+ and CD8+ cells yielded DNA averaging approximately 3 ug. General study points: Both patients and controls carried the same twenty-nine CD8+ CDR3 sequences.

This CDR3 comprises 13 residues. V gave up 2 bases and J gave up 10 bases, with 9 bases separating them. In germline, CDR1 is SGHTA, CDR2 FQGNSA. According to the study, genomic DNA was the template for TCR beta VDJ and CDR3 profiling. TCRdb reprocessed the reads with MiXCR, giving one entry per CDR3 protein. Of around 170,000 distinct CDR3 sequences in the sample, about 64% were seen once. Sequencing was done on a sample of sorted CD4+, CD8+, or CD8+CD57+ T cells (not recorded which) from PBMCs. The V gene is TRBV7-2, the J gene TRBJ1-6; no firm D call. This receptor was obtained from a human donor in good health. The CDR3 DNA follows: TGTGCCAGCAGCTTACCGACAAGCTCACCCCTCCACTTT. It translates to CASSLPTSSPLHF.